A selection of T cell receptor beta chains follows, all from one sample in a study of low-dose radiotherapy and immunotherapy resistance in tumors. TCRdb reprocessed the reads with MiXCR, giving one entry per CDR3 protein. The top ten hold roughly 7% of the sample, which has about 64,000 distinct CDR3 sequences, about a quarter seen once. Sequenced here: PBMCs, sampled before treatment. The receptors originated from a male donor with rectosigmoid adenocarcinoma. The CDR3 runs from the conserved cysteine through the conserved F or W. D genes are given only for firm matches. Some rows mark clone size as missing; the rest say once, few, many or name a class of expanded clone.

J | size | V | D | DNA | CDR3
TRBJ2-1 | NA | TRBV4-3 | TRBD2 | TGCGCCAGCAGCCAAGCTAGCGGGGGGGGGTCCAATGAGCAGTTCTTC | CASSQASGGGSNEQFF
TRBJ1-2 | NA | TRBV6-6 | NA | TGTGCCAGCAGTCAAGCGCCAGCGAGCTATGGCTACACCTTC | CASSQAPASYGYTF
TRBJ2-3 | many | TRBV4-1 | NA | TGCGCCAGCAGCCAAGCCCCCGGGAGCACAGATACGCAGTATTTT | CASSQAPGSTDTQYF
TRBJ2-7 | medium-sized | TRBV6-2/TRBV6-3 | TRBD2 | TGTGCCAGCAGCCGACTAGCGGGAGTCTACGAGCAGTACTTC | CASSRLAGVYEQYF
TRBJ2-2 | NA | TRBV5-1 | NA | TGCGCCAGCAGCTTGGAAGGGGAGCTGTTTTTT | CASSLEGELFF
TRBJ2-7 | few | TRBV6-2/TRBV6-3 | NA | TGTGCCAGCAGTTACTCGTTGGGGCTAGCGATATGGTTC | CASSYSLGLAIWF
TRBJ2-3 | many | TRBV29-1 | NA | TGCAGCGTCGATAAGCCAGGGGATACGCAGTATTTT | CSVDKPGDTQYF
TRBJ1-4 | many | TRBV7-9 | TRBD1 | TGTGCCAGCAGATCCTTTGGGACAGGGATTAATGAAAAACTGTTTTTT | CASRSFGTGINEKLFF
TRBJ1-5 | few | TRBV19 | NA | TGTGCCAGTAGGCAGAGTTTGGGGCAGCCCCAGCATTTT | CASRQSLGQPQHF
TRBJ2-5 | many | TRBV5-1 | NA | TGCGCCAGCAGTGCCTCCGGTTTCGAGACCCAGTACTTC | CASSASGFETQYF
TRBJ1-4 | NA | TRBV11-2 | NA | TGTGCCAGCAGCGCTGTACAGGGAAAACTGTTTTTT | CASSAVQGKLFF
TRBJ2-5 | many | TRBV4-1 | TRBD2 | TGCGCCAGCAGCCAAGAGTCCGGGGGGTCCGCAGCCCAGTACTTC | CASSQESGGSAAQYF
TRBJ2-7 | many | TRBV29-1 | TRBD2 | TGCAGCGTTGAAGGTCTGGCGGGAGCCTACGAGCAGTACTTC | CSVEGLAGAYEQYF
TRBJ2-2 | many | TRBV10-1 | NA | TGCGCCAGCAGCCCCAGGGTCACCGGGGAGCTGTTTTTT | CASSPRVTGELFF
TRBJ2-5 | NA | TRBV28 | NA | TGTGCCAGCAGTTCGCCGACTGATTTACAAGAGACCCAGTACTTC | CASSSPTDLQETQYF
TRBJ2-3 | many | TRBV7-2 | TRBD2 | TGTGCCAGCAGCTTAGGGTACCTAGCGGGTATCACAGATACGCAGTATTTT | CASSLGYLAGITDTQYF
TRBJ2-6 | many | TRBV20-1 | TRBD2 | TGCAGTGCTACGGGCGGGAGGGCTTCTGGGGCCAACGTCCTGACTTTC | CSATGGRASGANVLTF
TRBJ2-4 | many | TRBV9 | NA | TGTGCCAGCAGCACAGGGTTTTCGGCCAAAAACATTCAGTACTTC | CASSTGFSAKNIQYF
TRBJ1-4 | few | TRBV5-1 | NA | TGCGCCAGCAGCTTGGATCCGGGCGAAAAACTGTTTTTT | CASSLDPGEKLFF
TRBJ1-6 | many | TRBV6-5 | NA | TGTGCCAGCAGTTACGAGGCAGGGTATAATTCACCCCTCCACTTT | CASSYEAGYNSPLHF
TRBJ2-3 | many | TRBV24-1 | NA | TGTGCCACATCCTCTCCGGGCACAGATACGCAGTATTTT | CATSSPGTDTQYF
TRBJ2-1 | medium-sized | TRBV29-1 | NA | TGCAGCGTCGTCCCGTTAGAGCAGTTCTTC | CSVVPLEQFF
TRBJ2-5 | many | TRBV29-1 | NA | TGCAGCGCCTCGGACAGTTTACAGACCCAGTACTTC | CSASDSLQTQYF
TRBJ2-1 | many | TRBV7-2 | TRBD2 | TGTGCCAGCAGCTTAGCAGCGGGGGAGTACAATGAGCAGTTCTTC | CASSLAAGEYNEQFF
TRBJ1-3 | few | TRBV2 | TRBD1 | TGTGCCAGCAGTTTGGACAGGGGCCTCGGAAACACCATATATTTT | CASSLDRGLGNTIYF
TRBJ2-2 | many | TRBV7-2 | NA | TGTGCCAGCAGCCCGACCGAGGGGATTGGCGGGGAGCTGTTTTTT | CASSPTEGIGGELFF
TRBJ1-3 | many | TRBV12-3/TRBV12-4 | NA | TGTGCCAGCAGTCCCGGGAGGAGCTCTGGAAACACCATATATTTT | CASSPGRSSGNTIYF
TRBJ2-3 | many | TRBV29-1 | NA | TGCAGCGTTGAAAGAGTGGGGTTCACAGATACGCAGTATTTT | CSVERVGFTDTQYF
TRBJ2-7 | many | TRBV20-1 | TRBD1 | TGCAGTGCTAGGGAGACAGGGACAACCTACGAGCAGTACTTC | CSARETGTTYEQYF
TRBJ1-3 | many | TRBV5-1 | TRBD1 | TGCGCCAGCAGCTTGGCCCCAGGGGGCGGTGGAAACACCATATATTTT | CASSLAPGGGGNTIYF
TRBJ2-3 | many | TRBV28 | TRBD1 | TGTGCCAGCATTCCCACAGGGGATAGCACAGATACGCAGTATTTT | CASIPTGDSTDTQYF
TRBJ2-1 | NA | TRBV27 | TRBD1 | TGTGCCAGCAGTTTATCCCCCCGGACAGGGAGATACGAGCAGTTCTTC | CASSLSPRTGRYEQFF
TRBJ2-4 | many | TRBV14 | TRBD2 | TGTGCCAGCAGCCAAGATCAAGGACTAGCGGGGAACAACATTCAGTACTTC | CASSQDQGLAGNNIQYF
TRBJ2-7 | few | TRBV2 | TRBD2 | TGTGCCAGCACCGCGGGGGTCTCCTACGAGCAGTACTTC | CASTAGVSYEQYF
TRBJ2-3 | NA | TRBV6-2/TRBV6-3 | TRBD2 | TGTGCCAGCAATACTCCGGGACTAGCGACAGATACGCAGTATTTT | CASNTPGLATDTQYF
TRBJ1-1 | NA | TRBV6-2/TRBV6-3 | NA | TGTGCCAGCAGTCCCCCCCCGACGGTGAACACTGAAGCTTTCTTT | CASSPPPTVNTEAFF
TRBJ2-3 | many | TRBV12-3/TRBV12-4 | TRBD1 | TGTGCCAGCAGCTCAGGGGGCGCGGGCACAGATACGCAGTATTTT | CASSSGGAGTDTQYF
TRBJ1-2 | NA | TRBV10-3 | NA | TGTGCCATCAGTGAAAGGGAGGACTATGGCTACACCTTC | CAISEREDYGYTF
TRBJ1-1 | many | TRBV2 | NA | TGTGCCAGCAGTGCTGTGTCGACTGAAGCTTTCTTT | CASSAVSTEAFF
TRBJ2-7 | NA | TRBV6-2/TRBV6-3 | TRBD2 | TGTGCCAGCAGCCGCCGATTGCGGCGGGAGGGCGGTGATTACGAGCAGTACTTC | CASSRRLRREGGDYEQYF
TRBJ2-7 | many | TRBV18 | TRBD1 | TGTGCCAGCTCAACAGGGGGTTCCTACGAGCAGTACTTC | CASSTGGSYEQYF
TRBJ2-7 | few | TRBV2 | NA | TGTGCCAGCAGTCGGCCCGATTACGAGCAGTACTTC | CASSRPDYEQYF
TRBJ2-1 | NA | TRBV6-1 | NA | TGTGCCAGCACCCAGAACGGCTACAATGAGCAGTTCTTC | CASTQNGYNEQFF